The present T cell receptor beta chain was sequenced within a study of CD4 T cells in relation to SARS-CoV-2 and coronaviruses. Study-level background: Crossreactive spike epitopes shared across donors were mapped to their HLA restriction. Broader study findings: Each donor contributed either pre-pandemic or post-infection samples, not both. Crossreactivity was assessed only for spike protein, not other viral proteins.

Before the COVID-19 pandemic, during about 2010-2018, CD4+ T cells were taken from unexposed donors. Isolation of CD4+ T cells took place after approximately eleven days in culture. A word on this clone: No antigen is known for it.

Here immunoSEQ multiplex PCR was the method, and the copy in TCRdb shows in-frame clones only, minus some. The data show some 21,000 clones, 60% to 80% seen once. The receptor was isolated from a human donor in good health. The source material was CD4+ T cells from PBMCs, cultured in vitro.

In nucleotides, the CDR3 is TGTGCCACCAGCCGTACGGGAGAGGAGCAGTTCTTC. The encoded protein is CATSRTGEEQFF. V and J are TRBV15 and TRBJ2-1, with D possibly matching TRBD2 (6 bases). V was shortened by 5 bases and J by 10 bases, with 12 bases between the two germline ends. This CDR3 is 12 amino acids long. Germline loops: CDR1 LNHNV, CDR2 YYDKDF (reference sequence).